The 22 T cell receptor beta chains given below trace back to one sample, sequenced in a study of read filtering for tumor transcriptome and immune sequencing. From around 0.4 ug of RNA, a library with molecular barcoded alpha/delta and beta/gamma adaptors was made. TCRdb independently ran MiXCR on the reads; one entry per CDR3 protein. Found here are 57,000 or so distinct CDR3 sequences, nearly 20% of them singletons; the top ten hold roughly 13%. Sequencing was performed on a population of CD138-negative cells sorted from bone marrow. These receptors originate from a donor at least 40 years old with multiple myeloma.

This chain connects TRBV20-1 to TRBJ1-1; perhaps TRBD1 as D (5 bases). The CDR3 spans 12 residues. Trimming took 1 base from V and 9 from J, leaving 12 bases between them. CDR1 and CDR2 (germline): DFQATT, SNEGSKA (reference sequence). CDR3 sequence: CSARVAGPKAFF. As DNA, the CDR3 is TGCAGTGCTAGAGTAGCGGGACCAAAAGCTTTCTTT.

This clonotype was counted many times. The CDR3 sequence is CASIGRENTEAFF. For the CDR3, the DNA is TGTGCCAGCATTGGACGGGAGAACACTGAAGCTTTCTTT. V and J are TRBV6-6 and TRBJ1-1; D call uncertain. Germline V gene lookup returns CDR1 MNHNY and CDR2 SVGAGI (reference sequence). The CDR3 is made up of 13 amino acids. The V gene lost 7 bases and the J gene lost 1 base, with 10 bases spanning the gap.

This clonotype was seen ten or more times. The V gene is TRBV11-3, the J gene TRBJ2-5; TRBD2 aligns across 13 bases. This CDR3 has 16 residues. Germline V gives CDR1 SGHNT, CDR2 YENEEA. J was trimmed by 4 bases and V by 5 bases; bases with no gene match: 7. In nucleotides, the CDR3 is TGTGCCAGCAGCATACTAGCGGGAGGGCCCCCAGAGACCCAGTACTTC. Protein product: CASSILAGGPPETQYF.

In this sample, this clonotype turned up many times. The chain employs TRBV30 and TRBJ1-1; no reliable D call. Germline V gives CDR1 GTSNPN, CDR2 SVGIG (reference sequence). The CDR3 has 13 residues. Trimming pared 0 bases from V and 5 bases from J, leaving 10 bases between. The DNA of the CDR3 is TGTGCCTGGAGTGTAGGATTTAGGACTGAAGCTTTCTTT. Protein sequence: CAWSVGFRTEAFF.

The table lists this clonotype with many counts. V gene TRBV28 combines with J gene TRBJ1-1; a weak D match, TRBD1 (5 bases). CDR3 length: 13 amino acids. Between the trimmed V and J ends, which lost 6 bases and 3 bases, there was a span of 11 bases. Germline CDR1 MDHEN, CDR2 SYDVKM. CDR3 residues: CASSPGQDTEAFF. DNA of the CDR3: TGTGCCAGCAGCCCCGGACAAGACACTGAAGCTTTCTTT. Full variable domain (rest looked up from reference TRBV28 and TRBJ1-1): DVKVTQSSRYLVKRTGEKVFLECVQDMDHENMFWYRQDPGLGLRLIYFSYDVKMKEKGDIPEGYSVSREKKERFSLILESASTNQTSMYLCASSPGQDTEAFFGQGTRLTVV.

In its sample, this clonotype was seen many times. The chain has TRBV10-3 and TRBJ1-1; a weak D match, TRBD1 (6 bases). The V and J ends lost 6 bases and 1 base respectively, with 12 bases between them. The length of the CDR3 is 14 residues. Looked up from germline, CDR1 is ENHRY and CDR2 is SYGVKD. CDR3 sequence reads: CAIRLGQKNTEAFF. As DNA, the CDR3 is TGTGCCATCAGGCTCGGACAGAAGAACACTGAAGCTTTCTTT.

This clonotype was detected only a few times. This chain joins TRBV5-1 and TRBJ2-5; D tentatively reads TRBD1 or TRBD2 (5 bases each). CDR1 is SGHRS and CDR2 is YFSETQ in the germline V gene. The CDR3 is 15 residues long. The ends were cut back, 7 bases at V and 2 bases at J, with 18 bases in the middle. This CDR3 reads CASSWGTVEQETQYF. The CDR3 DNA reads TGCGCCAGCTCTTGGGGGACCGTAGAACAAGAGACCCAGTACTTC.

Comment on this clonotype: Given a far larger clone just one base away, this is likely a sequencing read error. The chain couples TRBV4-2 to TRBJ1-1; 9 bases agree with TRBD1. This CDR3 has 14 residues. Germline V gene data show CDR1 as LGHNA and CDR2 as YNFKEQ. The chain's CDR3 is CACSQGQGNTEAFF. CDR3 bases: TGCGCCTGCAGCCAGGGACAGGGGAACACTGAAGCTTTCTTT.

This clonotype was detected ten times or more. The chain joins TRBV11-2 to TRBJ2-2, with 11 bases matching TRBD2. V was pared by 3 bases and J by 8 bases, with 5 bases of the junction left unmatched. Per germline, CDR1 SGHAT and CDR2 FQNNGV. There are 15 residues in the CDR3. The CDR3 reads CASSFTSGSPGELFF. The CDR3 DNA reads TGTGCCAGCAGCTTTACTAGCGGGAGCCCGGGGGAGCTGTTTTTT.

A word on this clonotype: A much larger clone lies a single base off, so this may be a read error. The V and J genes are TRBV14 and TRBJ1-2, with D uncertain. This CDR3 contains 14 residues. The germline CDR1 and CDR2 sequences are SGHDN and FVKESK. CDR3 sequence (DNA): TGTGTCAGCAGCCAAGCGGTGGGAAACTATGGCTACACCTTC. Residues: CVSSQAVGNYGYTF.

The rearrangement joins TRBV30 to TRBJ1-5, with 7 bases fitting TRBD1. From germline, CDR1 is GTSNPN and CDR2 SVGIG (reference sequence). This CDR3 is built from 14 residues. V dropped 4 bases and J dropped 3; count of bases not matched to a gene: 6. CDR3 protein: CAWKKGQSNQPQHF. The CDR3 DNA reads TGTGCCTGGAAGAAGGGACAGTCCAATCAGCCCCAGCATTTT.

This clonotype was counted at least ten times. This rearrangement joins TRBV28 to TRBJ2-6, with TRBD1 matching 10 bases. Germline V CDR1 and CDR2: MDHEN, SYDVKM. The CDR3 contains 17 residues. J lost 4 bases, V lost 4 bases, and 7 bases had no gene match. This CDR3 is CASSSRQGASGANVLTF. CDR3 bases: TGTGCCAGCAGTTCTCGACAGGGGGCGAGCGGGGCCAACGTCCTGACTTTC.

This clonotype appeared many times. The chain employs TRBV6-4 and TRBJ1-1; no reliable D call. Germline loops: CDR1 MRHNA, CDR2 SNTAGT. The CDR3 extends over 15 amino acids. The germline V and J ends were trimmed by 3 bases and 4 bases, with 15 bases remaining between them. The CDR3 is CASSESLSSSTEAFF. CDR3 nucleotide sequence: TGTGCCAGCAGTGAGTCCCTTTCTTCGAGCACTGAAGCTTTCTTT.

In the case of this clonotype: This sequence may be a read error, since a much larger clone differs from it by one base. The chain uses TRBV5-1 and TRBJ2-5, with unresolved D. The CDR3 runs to 13 residues. Germline V gene sequence: CDR1 SGHRS, CDR2 YFSETQ. V was trimmed by 4 bases and J by 5 bases, leaving 12 bases between them. CDR3 coding DNA: TGCGCCAGCAGCCTGTACACGACTGAGACCCAGTACTTC. It is translated as CASSLYTTETQYF.

This clonotype occurred many times. J is TRBJ2-7 and V is TRBV3-1, with D perhaps matching TRBD2 (5 bases). Germline V gives CDR1 LGHDT, CDR2 YNNKEL (reference sequence). CDR3 size: 16 residues. The germline V and J ends were trimmed by 4 bases and 4 bases, with 20 bases remaining between them. The CDR3, as DNA: TGTGCCAGCAGCCCTTTCACTAACGAGGGATGGTACGAGCAGTACTTC. Amino acids: CASSPFTNEGWYEQYF.

This clonotype was seen many times. The CDR3 nucleotides are TGTGCCAGCTCACCACCCGGGGTAGCGGGAGTCGAGCAGTACTTC. This encodes CASSPPGVAGVEQYF. V and J are TRBV18 and TRBJ2-7; 9 positions match TRBD2. V lost 0 bases and J lost 6; bases outside the gene matches: 6. The CDR3 consists of 15 residues. The germline CDR1 and CDR2 sequences are KGHSH and LQKENI.

The sample holds many counts of this clonotype. The chain employs TRBV12-3 or TRBV12-4 and TRBJ1-4; D might be TRBD1 (5 bases). The CDR3 length is 16 residues. With 6 bases removed from V and 5 bases from J, the gap between germline ends came to 19 bases. The CDR3 sequence is CASSPRGKGVNEKLFF. As DNA, the CDR3 is TGTGCCAGCAGCCCGCGGGGGAAGGGAGTGAATGAAAAACTGTTTTTT.

Ten or more counts support this clonotype. This chain links TRBV29-1 with TRBJ2-1; TRBD2 is a possible D gene (5 bases). This CDR3 spans 14 amino acids. With 7 bases removed from V and 7 bases from J, the gap between germline ends came to 20 bases. Germline V gives CDR1 SQVTM, CDR2 ANQGSEA. CDR3: CSANRLGVRNEQFF. The CDR3 DNA is TGCAGCGCAAATAGGCTCGGGGTACGGAATGAGCAGTTCTTC.

This clonotype was detected a few times. This chain links TRBV3-1 with TRBJ2-3; D is possibly TRBD1 (5 bases). With 7 bases removed from V and 5 bases from J, the gap between germline ends came to 13 bases. The CDR3 covers 13 residues. Germline-derived CDR1 and CDR2 are LGHDT and YNNKEL (reference sequence). CDR3 in amino acids: CASMDTREDTQYF. In nucleotides, the CDR3 is TGTGCCAGCATGGACACCAGGGAAGATACGCAGTATTTT.

This clonotype appeared a few times. The junction and the germline gene differ at one end; a read error may be behind it. The J gene is TRBJ2-6, the V gene TRBV5-1, with a tentative D call TRBD1 (5 bases). Germline V gene lookup returns CDR1 SGHRS and CDR2 YFSETQ. The CDR3 sequence is 15 residues long. The chain's CDR3 is CASSGTSAGASVLTF. The CDR3 bases are TGCGCCAGCAGCGGAACATCGGCTGGGGCCAGCGTCCTGACTTTC.

Of note for this clonotype: A much larger clonotype is one base distant, so this may be a read error. The chain is built from TRBV2 and TRBJ2-2; 8 bases agree with TRBD2. The CDR3 contains 15 residues. Germline V gene lookup returns CDR1 SNHLY and CDR2 FYNNEI. CDR3 loop: CASTGGGTNTGEQFF. CDR3 DNA: TGTGCCAGCACGGGGGGGGGTACGAACACCGGGGAGCAGTTTTTT.

This clonotype was seen ten or more times. The junction departs from germline at one end; a sequencing error may be responsible. The chain links TRBV20-1 to TRBJ1-2, with a tentative D call TRBD1 (5 bases). CDR1 and CDR2 (germline): DFQATT, SNEGSKA (reference sequence). The CDR3 spans 15 residues. The DNA of the CDR3 is TGCAGCGCTACCCCGACGACGGGGGCTAACTATGGCTACACCTTC. It codes for CSATPTTGANYGYTF.